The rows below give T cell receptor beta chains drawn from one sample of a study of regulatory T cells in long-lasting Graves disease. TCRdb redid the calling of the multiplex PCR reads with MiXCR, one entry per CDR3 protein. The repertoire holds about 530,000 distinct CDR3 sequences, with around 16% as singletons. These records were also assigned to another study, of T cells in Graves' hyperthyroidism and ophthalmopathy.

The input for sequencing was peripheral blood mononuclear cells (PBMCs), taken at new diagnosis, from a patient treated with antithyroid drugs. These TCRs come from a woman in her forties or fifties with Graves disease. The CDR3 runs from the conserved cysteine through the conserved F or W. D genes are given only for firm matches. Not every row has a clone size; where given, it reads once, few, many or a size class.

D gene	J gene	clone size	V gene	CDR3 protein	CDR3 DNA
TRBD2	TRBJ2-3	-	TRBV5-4	CASSFSSGDTDTQYF	TGTGCCAGCAGCTTTTCTAGCGGGGACACAGATACGCAGTATTTT
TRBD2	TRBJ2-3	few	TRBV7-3	CASSLAGGPSDTQYF	TGTGCCAGCAGCCTAGCGGGGGGGCCCTCAGATACGCAGTATTTT
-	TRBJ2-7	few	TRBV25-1	CASSEWTAYEQYF	TGTGCCAGCAGTGAATGGACAGCCTACGAGCAGTACTTC
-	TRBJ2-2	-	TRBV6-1	CAGGLSGTGELFF	TGTGCCGGGGGACTGTCAGGTACCGGGGAGCTGTTTTTT
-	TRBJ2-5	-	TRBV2	CASSEELAEETQYF	TGTGCCAGCAGTGAAGAGCTAGCAGAAGAGACCCAGTACTTC
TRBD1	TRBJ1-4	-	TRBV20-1	CSATPGQAEKLFF	TGCAGTGCTACCCCGGGACAGGCTGAAAAACTGTTTTTT
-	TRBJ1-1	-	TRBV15	CATSRDPGTTEAFF	TGTGCCACCAGCAGAGATCCTGGGACCACTGAAGCTTTCTTT
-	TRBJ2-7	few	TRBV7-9	CASSSRLAEQYF	TGTGCCAGCAGCTCCCGACTGGCTGAGCAGTACTTC
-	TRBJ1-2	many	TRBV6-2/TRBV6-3	CASSYSFQDYGYTF	TGTGCCAGCAGTTACTCGTTCCAGGACTACGGCTACACCTTC
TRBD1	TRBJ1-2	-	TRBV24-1	CATSDWTGDGYTF	TGTGCCACCAGTGACTGGACAGGGGATGGCTACACCTTC
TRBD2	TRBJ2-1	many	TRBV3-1	CASSTRTSANEQFF	TGTGCCAGCAGCACCCGGACTAGCGCCAATGAGCAGTTCTTC
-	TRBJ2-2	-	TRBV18	CASSESAGELFF	TGTGCCAGCTCCGAGAGCGCCGGGGAGCTGTTTTTT
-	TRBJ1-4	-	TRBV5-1	CASSSGSTNEKLFF	TGCGCCAGCAGTTCAGGGAGCACTAATGAAAAACTGTTTTTT
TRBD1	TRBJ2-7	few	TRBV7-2	CASSAQKGQGPAEQYF	TGTGCCAGCAGCGCCCAGAAGGGACAGGGACCGGCCGAGCAGTACTTC
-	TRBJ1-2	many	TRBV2	CASSEGPLPTSYTF	TGTGCCAGCAGTGAAGGGCCACTCCCTACGAGCTACACCTTC
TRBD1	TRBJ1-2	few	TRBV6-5	CASSYSRGLGYTF	TGTGCCAGCAGTTACTCGAGGGGGCTGGGCTACACCTTC